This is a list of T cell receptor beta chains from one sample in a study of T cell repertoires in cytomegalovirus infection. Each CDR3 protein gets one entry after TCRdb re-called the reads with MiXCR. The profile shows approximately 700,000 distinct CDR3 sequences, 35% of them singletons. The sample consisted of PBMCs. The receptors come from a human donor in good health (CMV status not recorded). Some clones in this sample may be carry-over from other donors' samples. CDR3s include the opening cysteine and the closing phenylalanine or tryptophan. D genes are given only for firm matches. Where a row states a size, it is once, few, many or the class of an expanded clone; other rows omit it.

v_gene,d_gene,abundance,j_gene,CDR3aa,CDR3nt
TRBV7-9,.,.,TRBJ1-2,CASSLSYGYAF,TGTGCCAGCAGCTTATCATATGGCTACGCCTTC
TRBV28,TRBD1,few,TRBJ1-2,CASTPGGARYGYTF,TGTGCCAGCACCCCAGGGGGCGCCCGCTATGGCTACACCTTC
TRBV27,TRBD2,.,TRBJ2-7,CASSLDSGGSYEQYF,TGTGCCAGCAGTTTAGACAGCGGGGGATCCTACGAGCAGTACTTC
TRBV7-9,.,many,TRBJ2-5,CASSTRLGALQETQYF,TGTGCCAGCAGCACGCGACTCGGGGCCCTCCAAGAGACCCAGTACTTC
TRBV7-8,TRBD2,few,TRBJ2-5,CASSFSSGGAKTQYF,TGTGCCAGCAGCTTTTCGAGCGGGGGGGCAAAGACCCAGTACTTC
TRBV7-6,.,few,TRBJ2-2,CASSSGTTGELFF,TGTGCCAGCAGCAGCGGGACAACCGGGGAGCTGTTTTTT
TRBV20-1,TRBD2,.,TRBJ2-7,CSALPRAGVSYEQYF,TGCAGTGCCCTTCCCAGGGCGGGAGTCTCCTACGAGCAGTACTTC
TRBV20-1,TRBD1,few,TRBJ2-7,CSAAGTDRYEQYF,TGCAGTGCTGCCGGGACAGATCGATACGAGCAGTACTTC
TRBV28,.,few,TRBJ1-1,CASSLVGKNTEAFF,TGTGCCAGCAGTTTGGTAGGGAAAAACACTGAAGCTTTCTTT
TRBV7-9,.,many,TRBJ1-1,CASSLSTGNTEAFF,TGTGCCAGCAGCTTAAGTACAGGGAACACTGAAGCTTTCTTT
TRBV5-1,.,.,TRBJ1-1,CVSSLEQGLGTEAFF,TGCGTCAGCAGCTTGGAGCAGGGGTTGGGCACTGAAGCTTTCTTT
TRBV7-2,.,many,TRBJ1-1,CASSPRTRNTEAFF,TGTGCCAGCAGCCCGAGGACACGGAACACTGAAGCTTTCTTT
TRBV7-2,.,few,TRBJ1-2,CASATRGIDYGYTF,TGTGCCAGCGCCACACGGGGTATAGACTATGGCTACACCTTC
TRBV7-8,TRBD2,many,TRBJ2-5,CASSYGLAVYQETQYF,TGTGCCAGCAGCTACGGACTAGCGGTGTACCAAGAGACCCAGTACTTC
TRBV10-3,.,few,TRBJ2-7,CAISDEQGGTYEQYF,TGTGCCATCAGTGACGAACAGGGAGGGACCTACGAGCAGTACTTC
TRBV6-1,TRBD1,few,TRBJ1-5,CASSSLSTGKSSQPQHF,TGTGCCAGCAGTTCGCTCTCGACAGGGAAGAGTAGTCAGCCCCAGCATTTT